What follows are 32 T cell receptor beta chains derived from one specimen sequenced in a study of cytomegalovirus exposure and HLA in healthy donors. Primers included in the PCR were 60 Vbeta and 13 Jbeta primers. Method: immunoSEQ multiplex PCR; TCRdb's copy keeps in-frame clones and lacks some. The table includes about 160,000 clones, 70% to 80% detected once. Input material: PBMCs. These receptors came from a female donor in good health and CMV-seronegative.

The chain recombines TRBV6-6 with TRBJ1-1, with D possibly being TRBD1 (6 bases). Germline V gene sequence: CDR1 MNHNY, CDR2 SVGAGI (reference sequence). The V and J ends lost 4 bases and 1 base respectively, with 13 bases between them. The CDR3 has 15 amino acids. The chain's CDR3 is CASSWSQGRNTEAFF. CDR3 coding DNA: TGTGCCAGCAGTTGGTCACAGGGACGGAACACTGAAGCTTTCTTT.

The V call is TRBV5-1, the J call TRBJ1-4; the match to TRBD1 covers 8 bases. The CDR3 length is 14 residues. After removal of 6 bases from V and 5 bases from J, the junction contained 6 bases not matched to a gene. Per the germline V gene, CDR1 is SGHRS and CDR2 is YFSETQ. CDR3 nucleotides: TGCGCCAGCACTGGAGGGACAGGAAATGAAAAACTGTTTTTT. The encoded protein is CASTGGTGNEKLFF.

This chain connects TRBV19 to TRBJ1-2, with a possible D match to TRBD1 (6 bases). Trimming took off 6 bases at V and 6 bases at J, with 20 bases between the two ends. The CDR3 length is 15 residues. CDR1 LNHDA and CDR2 SQIVND come from the germline V gene (reference sequence). CDR3 DNA sequence: TGTGCCAGTAGCCTCCCCAGGACAGTAACCGATGGCTACACCTTC. Protein: CASSLPRTVTDGYTF.

J is TRBJ2-5 and V is TRBV29-1; TRBD1 might be the D (6 bases). The CDR3 contains 12 residues. Per the germline V gene, CDR1 is SQVTM and CDR2 is ANQGSEA. The V gene lost 7 bases and the J gene lost 3 bases, with 12 bases spanning the gap. The CDR3 protein is CSGVTGEETQYF. The CDR3 nucleotides read TGCAGCGGTGTGACAGGCGAAGAGACCCAGTACTTC.

J is TRBJ1-5 and V is TRBV7-9; the D gene is possibly TRBD1 (6 bases). This CDR3 comprises 16 residues. V was trimmed by 5 bases and J by 2 bases, leaving 16 bases between them. Germline V CDR1 and CDR2: SEHNR, FQNEAQ (reference sequence). The CDR3 spells CASSGSTGLGNQPQHF. In DNA form, the CDR3 reads TGTGCCAGCAGCGGAAGCACAGGGTTAGGCAATCAGCCCCAGCATTTT. The whole variable domain, remainder taken from reference TRBV7-9 and TRBJ1-5, is DTGVSQNPRHKITKRGQNVTFRCDPISEHNRLYWYRQTLGQGPEFLTYFQNEAQLEKSRLLSDRFSAERPKGSFSTLEIQRTEQGDSAMYLCASSGSTGLGNQPQHFGDGTRLSIL.

This clone has a handful of counts. The J gene is TRBJ2-1, the V gene TRBV5-1, with a tentative D call TRBD2 (6 bases). V lost 0 bases, J lost 1 base, and 29 bases lay in between. The CDR3 runs 22 residues. The germline gives CDR1 SGHRS, CDR2 YFSETQ. CDR3 in amino acids: CASSLAWETLAKLAGSYNEQFF. For the CDR3, the DNA is TGCGCCAGCAGCTTGGCCTGGGAGACCCTCGCTAAACTAGCCGGGTCCTACAATGAGCAGTTCTTC.

The genes are TRBV15 and TRBJ1-1, with 7 bases lining up with TRBD1. CDR3 length: 15 amino acids. The germline gives CDR1 LNHNV, CDR2 YYDKDF (reference sequence). Trimming at V came to 9 bases and at J to 0 bases, leaving 10 bases not matched to a gene. The CDR3 loop reads CATRGTVRLNTEAFF. CDR3 bases: TGTGCCACAAGAGGGACAGTAAGACTGAACACTGAAGCTTTCTTT. The whole variable domain, remainder taken from reference TRBV15 and TRBJ1-1, is DAMVIQNPRYQVTQFGKPVTLSCSQTLNHNVMYWYQQKSSQAPKLLFHYYDKDFNNEADTPDNFQSRRPNTSFCFLDIRSPGLGDTAMYLCATRGTVRLNTEAFFGQGTRLTVV.

The CDR3 protein is CASSLSQGRQPQHF. The CDR3 nucleotides read TGTGCCAGCAGCTTGTCACAGGGACGTCAGCCCCAGCATTTT. The chain employs TRBV5-5 and TRBJ1-5, with a weak D call TRBD1 (6 bases). The CDR3 is 14 amino acids. Germline CDR1 SGHKS, CDR2 YYEKEE (reference sequence). V gave up 1 base and J gave up 6 bases, with 11 bases separating them.

The chain employs TRBV11-2 and TRBJ2-1; TRBD1 aligns across 7 bases. This CDR3 is 11 amino acids long. Trimming cost V 5 bases and J 11 bases; bases outside gene matches: 3. Germline CDR1 reads SGHAT; CDR2 reads FQNNGV. For the CDR3, the DNA is TGTGCCAGCAGCCCGACAGGGAAGCAGTTCTTC. Translation gives CASSPTGKQFF.

The chain combines TRBV7-2 with TRBJ1-6; D is undetermined. CDR1 and CDR2 from the germline V gene are SGHTA and FQGNSA. The CDR3 extends over 15 amino acids. V was shortened by 5 bases and J by 4 bases, with 12 bases between the two germline ends. The CDR3 region is CASSPTQIYNSPLHF. DNA of the CDR3: TGTGCCAGCAGCCCGACACAGATTTATAATTCACCCCTCCACTTT.

The V and J genes are TRBV9 and TRBJ2-5, with 9 positions matching TRBD2. The V segment lost 0 bases and the J segment 1 base; nucleotides outside the gene matches: 13. CDR1 SGDLS and CDR2 YYNGEE come from the germline V gene. This CDR3 region has 19 residues. The CDR3 nucleotides are TGTGCCAGCAGCGTAGGCCTTCGGTGGAGCGGGGGGCTCCAAGAGACCCAGTACTTC. This translates into CASSVGLRWSGGLQETQYF.

This chain connects TRBV7-8 to TRBJ1-1; 9 bases map to TRBD1. The CDR3 is 15 residues long. The germline gives CDR1 SGHVS, CDR2 FQNEAQ. Unmatched junction bases numbered 12, after V lost 3 bases and J lost 10 bases. In DNA form, the CDR3 reads TGTGCCAGCAGCTTTGGGGACAGGGAGGGTTTCGGAGCTTTCTTT. Translated: CASSFGDREGFGAFF.

The rearrangement links TRBV6-6 to TRBJ1-2; possibly TRBD1 for D (5 bases). This CDR3 is built from 15 residues. The ends were cut back, 0 bases at V and 5 bases at J, with 13 bases in the middle. Germline V gene lookup returns CDR1 MNHNY and CDR2 SVGAGI (reference sequence). The CDR3 sequence is CASSYSKAGSYGYTF. As DNA, the CDR3 is TGTGCCAGCAGTTACTCGAAGGCAGGGTCTTATGGCTACACCTTC.

The chain couples TRBV4-2 to TRBJ1-6; D remains unclear. Germline CDR1 and CDR2: LGHNA and YNFKEQ. The CDR3 sequence is 13 residues long. The V end lost 4 bases, the J end lost 10 bases, and 11 bases lay between the germline ends. This CDR3 reads CASSPGDTSPLHF. The CDR3 DNA is TGTGCCAGCAGCCCGGGAGACACCTCACCCCTCCACTTT.

About this clone: The junction differs from germline at one of its ends, possibly a read error. The rearrangement uses TRBV9 and TRBJ2-4, with D unclear. Germline V gives CDR1 SGDLS, CDR2 YYNGEE. The CDR3 sequence is 14 residues long. CDR3 nucleotide sequence: TGTGCCAGCAGCGTAGACTCGGCCAAAAACAGTCAGTACTTC. Translating it yields CASSVDSAKNSQYF.

Notes on this clone: One end of the junction fails to match germline, which may point to a read error. The V gene is TRBV30, the J gene TRBJ2-4; 8 nucleotides line up with TRBD1. Per the germline V gene, CDR1 is GTSNPN and CDR2 is SVGIG (reference sequence). The CDR3 is made up of 15 amino acids. CDR3 loop: CAWSAGGSVKNSQYF. The CDR3 DNA reads TGTGCCTGGAGTGCAGGGGGCTCGGTCAAAAACAGTCAGTACTTC.

This sequence joins TRBV10-2 and TRBJ2-5, with 9 bases matching TRBD2. V lost 4 bases to trimming and J lost 2 bases; unmatched junction nucleotides: 8. This CDR3 contains 16 residues. Germline lookup yields CDR1 WSHSY and CDR2 SAAADI. CDR3 DNA sequence: TGCGCCAGCAGTGTCCTGACTAGCGGAGAACAAGAGACCCAGTACTTC. Its protein is CASSVLTSGEQETQYF.

The chain joins TRBV5-1 to TRBJ2-3, with TRBD1 matching over 9 bases. This CDR3 has 19 residues. With V trimmed by 1 base and J by 3 bases, 15 bases remained unmatched. From germline, CDR1 is SGHRS and CDR2 YFSETQ. In DNA form, the CDR3 reads TGCGCCAGCAGCTTGAGCACAGGGGGCGCAACCTACAAGACAGATACGCAGTATTTT. Protein: CASSLSTGGATYKTDTQYF.

The J gene is TRBJ2-5, the V gene TRBV25-1; tentatively, D is TRBD2 (5 bases). The germline gives CDR1 MGHDK, CDR2 SYGVNS. The CDR3 is made up of 17 amino acids. The V gene lost 4 bases and the J gene lost 1 base, with 19 bases spanning the gap. Written as DNA, the CDR3 is TGTGCCAGCAGTGGACCATGGGGTACCGGACTCCAAGAGACCCAGTACTTC. Protein: CASSGPWGTGLQETQYF.

With regard to this clone: Other nucleotide sequences from this sample produce the same CDR3. V gene TRBV5-4 combines with J gene TRBJ1-2; TRBD1 might be the D (6 bases). Germline CDR1 is SGHNT and CDR2 is YYREEE (reference sequence). V lost 4 bases and J lost 2, with 12 bases in between. This CDR3 is 14 amino acids long. The CDR3 sequence is CASSPGQLNYGYTF. In DNA, the CDR3 is TGTGCCAGCAGCCCCGGACAGCTAAACTATGGCTACACCTTC.

The V gene is TRBV30, the J gene TRBJ2-7; no definite D call. This CDR3 region has 13 residues. V lost 0 bases and J lost 6, with 12 bases in between. The germline gives CDR1 GTSNPN, CDR2 SVGIG (reference sequence). This CDR3 reads CAWSVSVRSEQYF. CDR3 nucleotide sequence: TGTGCCTGGAGTGTTTCCGTCCGTTCCGAGCAGTACTTC.

This clone was recorded a few times. This chain links TRBV4-3 with TRBJ2-7; TRBD2 is a possible D gene (5 bases). Looked up from germline, CDR1 is LGHNA and CDR2 is YSLEER. The V gene lost 1 base and the J gene lost 2 bases, with 12 bases spanning the gap. The CDR3 length is 15 residues. The CDR3 spells CASSQGGLGTYEQYF. The CDR3 nucleotides are TGCGCCAGCAGCCAAGGCGGGTTGGGTACCTACGAGCAGTACTTC.

The V and J genes are TRBV11-2 and TRBJ2-1; D not resolved. The CDR3 length is 12 residues. Germline V gene data show CDR1 as SGHAT and CDR2 as FQNNGV. The V and J ends lost 3 bases and 3 bases respectively, with 3 bases between them. CDR3 sequence reads: CASSFIYNEQFF. DNA for the CDR3: TGTGCCAGCAGCTTTATCTACAATGAGCAGTTCTTC.

The chain uses TRBV16 and TRBJ1-5; D call uncertain. CDR1 and CDR2 (germline): KGHSY, FQNENV. CDR3 length equals 15 residues. Trimming removed 0 bases at V and 4 bases at J, with 10 bases between. This CDR3 reads CASSQSVTENQPQHF. For the CDR3, the DNA is TGTGCCAGCAGCCAATCAGTAACAGAAAATCAGCCCCAGCATTTT.

This chain uses TRBV10-3 with TRBJ1-1, with 8 bases identical to TRBD1. V gave up 6 bases and J gave up 5 bases; unmatched junction bases: 5. Per germline, CDR1 ENHRY and CDR2 SYGVKD. The CDR3 contains 13 residues. In nucleotides, the CDR3 is TGTGCCATCAGGACAACAGGGGGGACTGAAGCTTTCTTT. It translates to CAIRTTGGTEAFF.

This chain links TRBV11-1 with TRBJ1-2; D is possibly TRBD1 (5 bases). The V and J ends lost 5 bases and 6 bases respectively, with 13 bases between them. Germline-derived CDR1 and CDR2 are SGHAT and FQDESV (reference sequence). There are 13 residues in the CDR3. CDR3 amino acids: CASSHGGIDGYTF. DNA of the CDR3: TGTGCCAGCAGCCACGGGGGGATCGATGGCTACACCTTC. The full variable domain, with the rest looked up from reference TRBV11-1 and TRBJ1-2, is EAEVAQSPRYKITEKSQAVAFWCDPISGHATLYWYRQILGQGPELLVQFQDESVVDDSQLPKDRFSAERLKGVDSTLKIQPAELGDSAMYLCASSHGGIDGYTFGSGTRLTVV.

This rearrangement joins TRBV2 to TRBJ2-7, with 13 bases fitting TRBD2. CDR1 is SNHLY and CDR2 is FYNNEI in the germline V gene. The CDR3 is made up of 14 amino acids. Trimming cost V 6 bases and J 2 bases; bases outside gene matches: 1. CDR3 protein: CASRTSGRAYEQYF. The CDR3 region has the DNA TGTGCCAGCAGAACTAGCGGGAGGGCCTACGAGCAGTACTTC.

There are a few counts of this clone. The rearrangement joins TRBV9 to TRBJ2-3; 12 nucleotides match TRBD2. Germline-derived CDR1 and CDR2 are SGDLS and YYNGEE. The CDR3 consists of 23 residues. The V gene end was trimmed by 3 bases and the J gene end by 3 bases; junction bases not matched to a gene: 26. The CDR3 loop is CASSGTGGLAGELGPAYTDTQYF. In DNA form, the CDR3 reads TGTGCCAGCAGCGGGACAGGGGGACTAGCGGGTGAACTGGGACCTGCTTATACAGATACGCAGTATTTT. The whole variable domain, remainder taken from reference TRBV9 and TRBJ2-3, is DSGVTQTPKHLITATGQRVTLRCSPRSGDLSVYWYQQSLDQGLQFLIQYYNGEERAKGNILERFSAQQFPDLHSELNLSSLELGDSALYFCASSGTGGLAGELGPAYTDTQYFGPGTRLTVL.

The rearrangement uses TRBV6-5 and TRBJ2-7, with 10 bases lining up with TRBD2. CDR3 length equals 15 residues. Germline lookup yields CDR1 MNHEY and CDR2 SVGAGI. V trimming: 2 bases; J trimming: 3 bases; junction bases outside the gene matches: 4. CDR3 nucleotides: TGTGCCAGCAGTTACGTCCTAGCGGGAGTCTACGAGCAGTACTTC. It yields the protein CASSYVLAGVYEQYF.

This clone showed up just once. The chain combines TRBV29-1 with TRBJ1-1; D is perhaps TRBD1 (5 bases). The V end was cut by 4 bases, the J end by 11 bases, with 11 bases between. The CDR3 sequence is 10 residues long. Germline CDR1 is SQVTM and CDR2 is ANQGSEA. The CDR3 spells CSVGEGTAFF. Written as DNA, the CDR3 is TGCAGCGTTGGGGAGGGGACTGCTTTCTTT.

The V gene is TRBV27, the J gene TRBJ2-1; D call uncertain. Germline assignment: CDR1 MNHEY and CDR2 SMNVEV (reference sequence). This CDR3 has 16 amino acids. Trimming stripped 4 bases from V and 8 bases from J, with 21 bases between. The CDR3: CASSSTDKLMLDEQFF. For the CDR3, the DNA is TGTGCCAGCAGTTCTACTGACAAGCTGATGCTGGATGAGCAGTTCTTC.

On this clone: Distinct nucleotide sequences in the sample also encode this CDR3. In DNA form, the CDR3 reads TGCGCCAGCAGCTTAGGCCCCGGACAGGACGGGCAGCCCCAGCATTTT. This sequence encodes CASSLGPGQDGQPQHF. This chain connects TRBV5-1 to TRBJ1-5; 7 nucleotides line up with TRBD1. CDR3 size: 16 residues. Losses at the gene ends were 2 bases for V and 7 bases for J; bases not matched to a gene: 12. Germline assignment: CDR1 SGHRS and CDR2 YFSETQ.